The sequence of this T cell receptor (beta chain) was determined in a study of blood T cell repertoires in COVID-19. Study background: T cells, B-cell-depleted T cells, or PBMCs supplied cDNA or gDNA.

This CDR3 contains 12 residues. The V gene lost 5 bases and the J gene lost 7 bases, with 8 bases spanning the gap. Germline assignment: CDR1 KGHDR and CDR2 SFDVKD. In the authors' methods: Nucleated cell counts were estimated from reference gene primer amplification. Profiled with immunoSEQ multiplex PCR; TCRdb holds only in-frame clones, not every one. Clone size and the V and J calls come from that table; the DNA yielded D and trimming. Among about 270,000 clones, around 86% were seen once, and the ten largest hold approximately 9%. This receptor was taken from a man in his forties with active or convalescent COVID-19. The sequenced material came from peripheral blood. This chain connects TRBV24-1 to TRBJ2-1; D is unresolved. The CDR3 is CATSASTNEQFF. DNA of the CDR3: TGTGCCACCAGTGCCTCTACGAATGAGCAGTTCTTC.